Reported below is one T cell receptor (beta chain). At one end, the junction sequence differs from germline, possibly due to a read error. The V gene's germline CDR1 is SQVTM and CDR2 ANQGSEA. The CDR3 loop spans 12 amino acids. The data were taken from a study of tumor-infiltrating lymphocytes in primary liver carcinoma. TCR beta cDNA came from approximately 0.55 ug total RNA, primed with a constant-region primer. Modified slightly, ARM-PCR produced TCR beta libraries over three nested multiplex PCR rounds. PCR rounds one and two used TRBV1-TRBV30 forward primers with a C-beta reverse primer for around 11 cycles each. Via MiXCR, TCRdb re-called the multiplex PCR reads, giving one row per CDR3 protein. The repertoire has 80,000 or so distinct CDR3 sequences, 70% to 80% of them found once; the top ten carry about an eighth. Scientists recovered RNA and DNA together from roughly 18-30 mg of unsorted bulk tissue. Surgical resection was used to treat these primary liver carcinoma patients. Chronic HBV infection, untreated so far, was present in the patients.

The sample taken for sequencing was liver tumor tissue from sampling region 4. Described subset: tumor region T4, right-lateral pole. The sequence derives from a woman aged 55-69 years with primary liver carcinoma and hepatitis B virus infection. The chain recombines TRBV29-1 with TRBJ1-3; D call uncertain. CDR3 in DNA: TGCAGCGCCCGGACGACTGGAAACACCGTATGTTTT. The encoded protein is CSARTTGNTVCF.